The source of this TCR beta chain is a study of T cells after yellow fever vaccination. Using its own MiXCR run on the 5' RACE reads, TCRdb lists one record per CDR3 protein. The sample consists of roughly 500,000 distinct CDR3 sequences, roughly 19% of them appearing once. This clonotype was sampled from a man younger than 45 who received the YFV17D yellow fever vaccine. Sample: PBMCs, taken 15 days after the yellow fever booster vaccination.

CDR3 nucleotides: TGCAGTGCTAGTTTGCAGCAAGAGACCCAGTACTTC. Its protein product is CSASLQQETQYF. This rearrangement joins TRBV20-1 to TRBJ2-5; the D is unclear. The CDR3 sequence is 12 residues long. Deletions cut 3 bases from V and 2 bases from J, with 7 bases between. Germline assignment: CDR1 DFQATT and CDR2 SNEGSKA (reference sequence).